This T cell receptor beta chain was sequenced in a study of cytomegalovirus exposure and HLA in healthy donors. Study outcomes and limitations: Rarity held for most TCR sequences, but there were some public TCRs that occurred in many donors. In vitro, a few CMV-associated chains proved specific for CMV antigens. Reports described diagnosis of cytomegalovirus status by the classifier as highly specific and sensitive.

Comments on this clone: Its antigen is currently unknown.

Here immunoSEQ multiplex PCR was the method, and the copy in TCRdb shows in-frame clones only, minus some. The sample records tens of thousands of clones, approximately 94% being singletons. Germline loops: CDR1 LGHNA, CDR2 YSLEER. The CDR3 spans 19 residues. Trimming took 1 base from V and 0 from J; bases not matched to a gene: 7. The clonotype comes from a woman between 18 and 30 years old in good health and CMV-seronegative. Sequenced sample: PBMCs. This chain uses TRBV4-3 with TRBJ2-5, with 14 bases fitting TRBD2. The CDR3 loop is CASSQGGTSGGPYQETQYF. As DNA, the CDR3 is TGCGCCAGCAGCCAAGGGGGGACTAGCGGGGGCCCTTACCAAGAGACCCAGTACTTC.